This T cell receptor beta chain is drawn from a study of cytomegalovirus exposure and HLA in healthy donors. Whole-study findings and limits: The availability of immune exposure information extended only to CMV serostatus. The productive fraction for most TCR beta V segments was about 87% or about 30% in an earlier analysis.

PCR amplification relied on 60 Vbeta primers (plus 13 Jbeta primers). Sequencing was performed with immunoSEQ multiplex PCR; in TCRdb, only in-frame clones are kept and a portion is missing. The data contain 150,000 to 200,000 clones, 83% of them singletons. Points on this clone: As yet, its antigen is unknown.

V was trimmed by 4 bases and J by 6 bases, leaving 10 bases between them. The CDR3 contains 13 residues. The V gene's germline CDR1 is MDHEN and CDR2 SYDVKM. Sequenced sample: PBMCs. This receptor was taken from a man aged 40-49 years in good health and CMV-seropositive. The chain joins TRBV28 to TRBJ1-5; weak D call: TRBD1 (6 bases). The CDR3: CASSSGQSQPQHF. In DNA form, the CDR3 reads TGTGCCAGCAGTTCCGGACAGAGTCAGCCCCAGCATTTT. Together with reference TRBV28 and TRBJ1-5, the CDR3 gives the full variable domain: DVKVTQSSRYLVKRTGEKVFLECVQDMDHENMFWYRQDPGLGLRLIYFSYDVKMKEKGDIPEGYSVSREKKERFSLILESASTNQTSMYLCASSSGQSQPQHFGDGTRLSIL.